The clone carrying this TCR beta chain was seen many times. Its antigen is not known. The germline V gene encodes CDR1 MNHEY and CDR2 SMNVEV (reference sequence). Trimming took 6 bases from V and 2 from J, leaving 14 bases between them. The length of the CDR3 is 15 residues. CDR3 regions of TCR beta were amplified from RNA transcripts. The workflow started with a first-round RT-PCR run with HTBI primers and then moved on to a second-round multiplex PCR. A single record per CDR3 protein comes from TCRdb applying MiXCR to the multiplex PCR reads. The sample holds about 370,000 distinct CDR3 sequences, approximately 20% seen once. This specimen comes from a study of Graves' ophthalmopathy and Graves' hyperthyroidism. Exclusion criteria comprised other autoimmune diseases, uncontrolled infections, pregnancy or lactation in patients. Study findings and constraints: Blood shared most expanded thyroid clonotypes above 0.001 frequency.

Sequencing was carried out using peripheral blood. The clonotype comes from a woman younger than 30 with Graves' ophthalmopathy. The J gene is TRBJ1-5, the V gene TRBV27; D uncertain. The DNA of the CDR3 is TGTGCCAGCAGCAGTAAAGGGAGTCGCAATCAGCCCCAGCATTTT. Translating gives CASSSKGSRNQPQHF.